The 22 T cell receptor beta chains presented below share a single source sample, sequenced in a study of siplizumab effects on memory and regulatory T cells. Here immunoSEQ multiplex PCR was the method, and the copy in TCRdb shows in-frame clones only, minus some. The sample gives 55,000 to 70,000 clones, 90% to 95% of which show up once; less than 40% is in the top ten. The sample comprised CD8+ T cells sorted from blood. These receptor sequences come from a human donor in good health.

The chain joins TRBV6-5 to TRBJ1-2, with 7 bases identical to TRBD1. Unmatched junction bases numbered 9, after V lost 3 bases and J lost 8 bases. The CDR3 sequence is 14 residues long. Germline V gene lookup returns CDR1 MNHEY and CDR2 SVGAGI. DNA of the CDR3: TGTGCCAGCAGTTATATGGGACAGCCCTCGGGCTACACCTTC. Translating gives CASSYMGQPSGYTF.

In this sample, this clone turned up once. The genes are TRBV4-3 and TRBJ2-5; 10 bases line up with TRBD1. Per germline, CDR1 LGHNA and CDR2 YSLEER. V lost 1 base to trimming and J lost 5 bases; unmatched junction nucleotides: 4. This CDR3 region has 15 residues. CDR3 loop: CASSQGQGALETQYF. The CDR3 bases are TGCGCCAGCAGCCAAGGACAGGGGGCTCTGGAGACCCAGTACTTC.

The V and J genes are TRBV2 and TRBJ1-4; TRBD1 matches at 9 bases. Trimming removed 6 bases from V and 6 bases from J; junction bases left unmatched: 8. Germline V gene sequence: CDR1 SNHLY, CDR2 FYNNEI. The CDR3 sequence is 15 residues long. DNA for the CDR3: TGTGCCAGCAGCCCGGGACAGGGACGGGATGAAAAACTGTTTTTT. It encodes CASSPGQGRDEKLFF.

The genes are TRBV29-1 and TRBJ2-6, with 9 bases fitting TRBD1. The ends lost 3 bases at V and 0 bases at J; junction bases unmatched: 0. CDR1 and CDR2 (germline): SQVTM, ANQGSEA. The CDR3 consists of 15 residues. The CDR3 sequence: CSVETGGSGANVLTF. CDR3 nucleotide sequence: TGCAGCGTTGAGACAGGGGGCTCTGGGGCCAACGTCCTGACTTTC.

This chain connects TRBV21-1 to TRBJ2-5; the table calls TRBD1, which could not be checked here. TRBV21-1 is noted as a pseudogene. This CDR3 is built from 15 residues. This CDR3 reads CATLKGTQQQETQYF. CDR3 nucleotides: TGTGCCACCCTAAAAGGGACACAGCAACAAGAGACCCAGTACTTC.

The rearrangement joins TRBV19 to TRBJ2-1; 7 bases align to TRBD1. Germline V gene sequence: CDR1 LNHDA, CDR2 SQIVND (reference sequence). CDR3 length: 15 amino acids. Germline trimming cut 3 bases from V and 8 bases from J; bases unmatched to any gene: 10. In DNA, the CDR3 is TGTGCCAGTAGTATCCTACAGGGGATGGACGATGAGCAGTTCTTC. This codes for CASSILQGMDDEQFF.

The CDR3 protein is CASSHPNGNYEQYF. Written as DNA, the CDR3 is TGCGCCAGCAGCCATCCCAACGGGAACTACGAGCAGTACTTC. V usage is TRBV4-1 and J usage is TRBJ2-7, with TRBD2 as a possible D gene (5 bases). Trimming took off 3 bases at V and 3 bases at J, with 12 bases between the two ends. This CDR3 spans 14 amino acids. CDR1 is MGHRA and CDR2 is YSYEKL in the germline V gene.

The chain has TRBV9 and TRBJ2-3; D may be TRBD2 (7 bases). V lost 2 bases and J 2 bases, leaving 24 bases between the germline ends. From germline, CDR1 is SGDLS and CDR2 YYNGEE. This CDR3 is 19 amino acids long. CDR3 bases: TGTGCCAGCAGCGTCCCAATTGGGGGGGCCCCACGGTCCACAGATACGCAGTATTTT. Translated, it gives CASSVPIGGAPRSTDTQYF.

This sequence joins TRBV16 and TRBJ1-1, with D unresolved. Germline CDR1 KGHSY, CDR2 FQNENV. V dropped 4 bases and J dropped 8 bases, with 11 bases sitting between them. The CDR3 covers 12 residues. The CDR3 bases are TGTGCCAGCAGCCCTTCATCCTGGGAAGCTTTCTTT. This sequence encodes CASSPSSWEAFF.

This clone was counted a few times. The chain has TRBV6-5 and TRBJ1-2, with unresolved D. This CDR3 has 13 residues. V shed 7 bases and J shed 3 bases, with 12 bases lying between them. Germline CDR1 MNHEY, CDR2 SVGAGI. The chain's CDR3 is CASNKVFDYGYTF. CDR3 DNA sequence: TGTGCCAGCAATAAGGTATTTGACTATGGCTACACCTTC.

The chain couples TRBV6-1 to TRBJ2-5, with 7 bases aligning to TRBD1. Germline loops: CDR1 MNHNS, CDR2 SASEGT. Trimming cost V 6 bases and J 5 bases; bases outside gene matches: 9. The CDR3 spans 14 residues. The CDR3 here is CASSTQGPHETQYF. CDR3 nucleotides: TGTGCCAGCAGCACACAGGGGCCCCACGAGACCCAGTACTTC.

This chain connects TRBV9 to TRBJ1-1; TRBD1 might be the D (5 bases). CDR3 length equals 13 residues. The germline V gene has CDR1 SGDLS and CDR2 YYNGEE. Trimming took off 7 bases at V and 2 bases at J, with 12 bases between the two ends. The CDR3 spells CASGAGSNTEAFF. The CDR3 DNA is TGTGCCAGCGGGGCAGGGAGTAACACTGAAGCTTTCTTT.

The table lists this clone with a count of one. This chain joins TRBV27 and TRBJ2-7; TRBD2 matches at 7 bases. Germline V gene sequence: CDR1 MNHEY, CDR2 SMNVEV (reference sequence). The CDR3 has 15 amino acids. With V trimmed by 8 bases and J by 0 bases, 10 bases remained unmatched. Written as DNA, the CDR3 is TGTGCCAGCGGCTTTTGGAGCGGGACCTCCTACGAGCAGTACTTC. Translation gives CASGFWSGTSYEQYF.

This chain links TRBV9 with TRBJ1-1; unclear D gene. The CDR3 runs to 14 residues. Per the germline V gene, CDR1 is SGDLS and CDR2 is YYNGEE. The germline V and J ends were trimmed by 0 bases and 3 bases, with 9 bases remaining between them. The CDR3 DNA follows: TGTGCCAGCAGCGTAGGTACATCTCACACTGAAGCTTTCTTT. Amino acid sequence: CASSVGTSHTEAFF.

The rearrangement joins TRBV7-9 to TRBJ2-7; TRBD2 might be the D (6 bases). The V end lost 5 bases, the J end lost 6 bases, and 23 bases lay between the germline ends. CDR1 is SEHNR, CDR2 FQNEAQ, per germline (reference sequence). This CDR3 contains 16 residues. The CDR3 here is CASSSSPDTPGGEQYF. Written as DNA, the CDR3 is TGTGCCAGCAGCAGCAGTCCGGACACACCCGGGGGCGAGCAGTACTTC.

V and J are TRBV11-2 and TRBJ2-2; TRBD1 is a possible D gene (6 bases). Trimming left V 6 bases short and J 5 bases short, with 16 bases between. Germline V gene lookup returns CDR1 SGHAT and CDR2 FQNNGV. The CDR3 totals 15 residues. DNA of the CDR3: TGTGCCAGCAGTCACCAGGGGCCGGGAACCGGGGAGCTGTTTTTT. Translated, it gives CASSHQGPGTGELFF.

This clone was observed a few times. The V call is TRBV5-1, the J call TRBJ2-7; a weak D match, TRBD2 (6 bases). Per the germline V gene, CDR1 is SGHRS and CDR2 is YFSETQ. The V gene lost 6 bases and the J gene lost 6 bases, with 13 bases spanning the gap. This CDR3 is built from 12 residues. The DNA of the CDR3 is TGCGCCAGCAAAGAGGGAGGAAGCGAGCAGTACTTC. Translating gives CASKEGGSEQYF.

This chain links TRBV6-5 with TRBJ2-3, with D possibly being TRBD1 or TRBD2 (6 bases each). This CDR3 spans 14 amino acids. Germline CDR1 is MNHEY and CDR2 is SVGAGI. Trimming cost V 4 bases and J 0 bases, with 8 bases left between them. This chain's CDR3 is CASSWGASTDTQYF. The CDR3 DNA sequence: TGTGCCAGCAGTTGGGGGGCGAGCACAGATACGCAGTATTTT.

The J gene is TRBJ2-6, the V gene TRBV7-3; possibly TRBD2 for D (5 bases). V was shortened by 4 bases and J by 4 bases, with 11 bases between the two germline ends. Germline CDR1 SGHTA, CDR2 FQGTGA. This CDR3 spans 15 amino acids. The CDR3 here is CASSSLPGGANVLTF. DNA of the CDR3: TGTGCCAGCAGCTCCCTCCCGGGAGGGGCCAACGTCCTGACTTTC.

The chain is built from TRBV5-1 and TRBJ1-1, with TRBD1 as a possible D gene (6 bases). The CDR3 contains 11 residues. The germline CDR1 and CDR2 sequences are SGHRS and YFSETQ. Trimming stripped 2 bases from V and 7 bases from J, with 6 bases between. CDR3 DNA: TGCGCCAGCAGCTTACAGGGTGAAGCTTTCTTT. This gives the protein CASSLQGEAFF.

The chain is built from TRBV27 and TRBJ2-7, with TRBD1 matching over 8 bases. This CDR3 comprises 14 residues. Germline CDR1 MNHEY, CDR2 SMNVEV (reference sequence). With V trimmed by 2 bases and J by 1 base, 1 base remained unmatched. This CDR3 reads CASSLTGGSYEQYF. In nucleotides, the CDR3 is TGTGCCAGCAGTTTAACAGGGGGATCCTACGAGCAGTACTTC.

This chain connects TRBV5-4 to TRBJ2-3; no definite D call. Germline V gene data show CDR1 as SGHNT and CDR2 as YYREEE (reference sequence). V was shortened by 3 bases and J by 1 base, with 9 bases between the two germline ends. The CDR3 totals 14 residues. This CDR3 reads CASSSASRTDTQYF. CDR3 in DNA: TGTGCCAGCAGCTCGGCAAGCCGCACAGATACGCAGTATTTT.